These 24 T cell receptor beta chains share one sample of origin, sequenced in a study of beta chain features in type 1 diabetes. As every portion of the isolated RNA was reverse transcribed, the sequencing read expressed TCRB transcripts. Produced via immunoSEQ multiplex PCR; TCRdb's table is partial and in-frame only. The table lists about 220,000 clones, about 11% of them singletons. Sequenced input: central memory CD4+ T cells from blood. The receptors were gathered from a young man in good health.

The chain carries TRBV7-2 and TRBJ2-1, with D unclear. V gave up 0 bases and J gave up 5 bases, with 5 bases separating them. The CDR3 is 13 amino acids. Germline V gives CDR1 SGHTA, CDR2 FQGNSA. Here the CDR3 DNA reads TGTGCCAGCAGCTTAGCACTACACAATGAGCAGTTCTTC. Encoded protein: CASSLALHNEQFF. The variable domain in full, completed from reference TRBV7-2 and TRBJ2-1, reads GAGVSQSPSNKVTEKGKDVELRCDPISGHTALYWYRQSLGQGLEFLIYFQGNSAPDKSGLPSDRFSAERTGGSVSTLTIQRTQQEDSAVYLCASSLALHNEQFFGPGTRLTVL.

In its sample, this clone was seen a few times. This chain connects TRBV4-3 to TRBJ2-4, with D possibly TRBD2 on 6 matching bases. Germline V gene lookup returns CDR1 LGHNA and CDR2 YSLEER. Deletions cut 0 bases from V and 6 bases from J, with 12 bases between. The CDR3 totals 15 residues. The CDR3: CASSQDAGSGNIQYF. CDR3 DNA: TGCGCCAGCAGCCAAGACGCGGGGTCGGGAAACATTCAGTACTTC.

CDR3 residues: CASSQDRWSKNTEAFF. The DNA of the CDR3 is TGTGCCAGCAGCCAAGATCGATGGAGTAAGAACACTGAAGCTTTCTTT. The chain couples TRBV14 to TRBJ1-1; D uncertain. V lost 0 bases, J lost 1 base, and 12 bases lay in between. The CDR3 extends over 16 amino acids. CDR1 is SGHDN, CDR2 FVKESK, per germline. The whole variable domain, filled in from reference TRBV14 and TRBJ1-1, reads EAGVTQFPSHSVIEKGQTVTLRCDPISGHDNLYWYRRVMGKEIKFLLHFVKESKQDESGMPNNRFLAERTGGTYSTLKVQPAELEDSGVYFCASSQDRWSKNTEAFFGQGTRLTVV.

The chain employs TRBV15 and TRBJ2-1; 14 bases agree with TRBD2. The ends lost 1 base at V and 9 bases at J; junction bases unmatched: 2. Germline V gives CDR1 LNHNV, CDR2 YYDKDF (reference sequence). CDR3 length: 15 amino acids. The CDR3 loop reads CATSRGLAGGVEQFF. In nucleotides, the CDR3 is TGTGCCACCAGCAGAGGACTAGCGGGAGGGGTTGAGCAGTTCTTC.

This clone was counted a few times. The rearrangement joins TRBV5-1 to TRBJ2-1; 9 nucleotides line up with TRBD1. The V segment lost 4 bases and the J segment 7 bases; nucleotides outside the gene matches: 6. In germline, CDR1 is SGHRS, CDR2 YFSETQ. CDR3 length: 14 residues. The CDR3 nucleotides read TGCGCCAGCAGCGGGGGACAGGGTAAAAATGAGCAGTTCTTC. This sequence encodes CASSGGQGKNEQFF.

This sequence joins TRBV6-5 and TRBJ2-5; 8 bases align to TRBD2. Unmatched junction bases numbered 15, after V lost 11 bases and J lost 4 bases. In germline, CDR1 is MNHEY, CDR2 SVGAGI. The CDR3 loop spans 15 amino acids. The CDR3 spells CASCPGTSWGETQYF. CDR3 DNA sequence: TGTGCCTCTTGTCCCGGGACTAGTTGGGGAGAGACCCAGTACTTC.

In its sample, this clone was seen a few times. Written as DNA, the CDR3 is TGCGCCAGCAGCCCTCAGGAGAACACTGAAGCTTTCTTT. This codes for CASSPQENTEAFF. This sequence joins TRBV4-3 and TRBJ1-1; no clear D. Trimming took off 4 bases at V and 1 base at J, with 7 bases between the two ends. The length of the CDR3 is 13 residues. Germline CDR1 and CDR2: LGHNA and YSLEER.

This clone turned up a few times. The genes are TRBV7-6 and TRBJ2-7, with 10 positions matching TRBD1. Germline V gene lookup returns CDR1 SGHVS and CDR2 FNYEAQ. The CDR3 sequence is 16 residues long. V was clipped by 5 bases and J by 3 bases; unmatched bases: 10. The chain's CDR3 is CASSPRTGGSYYEQYF. Here the CDR3 DNA reads TGTGCCAGCAGCCCCCGGACAGGGGGTTCCTACTACGAGCAGTACTTC. Full variable domain (remainder filled in from reference TRBV7-6 and TRBJ2-7): GAGVSQSPRYKVTKRGQDVALRCDPISGHVSLYWYRQALGQGPEFLTYFNYEAQQDKSGLPNDRFSAERPEGSISTLTIQRTEQRDSAMYRCASSPRTGGSYYEQYFGPGTRLTVT.

This clone has a handful of counts. The sample holds other DNA sequences that translate to the same CDR3. This rearrangement joins TRBV4-1 to TRBJ2-7, with a tentative D call TRBD1 (6 bases). Germline CDR1 reads MGHRA; CDR2 reads YSYEKL. The CDR3 consists of 15 residues. V was shortened by 1 base and J by 6 bases, with 16 bases between the two germline ends. CDR3 sequence (DNA): TGCGCCAGCAGCCAAGCGGCATCCCGACAGGTCGAGCAGTACTTC. It translates to CASSQAASRQVEQYF.

This chain connects TRBV7-2 to TRBJ2-1; 8 nucleotides line up with TRBD2. This CDR3 is 15 amino acids long. Germline trimming cut 7 bases from V and 10 bases from J; bases unmatched to any gene: 15. The germline gives CDR1 SGHTA, CDR2 FQGNSA. DNA of the CDR3: TGTGCCAGCACCTCGACTAGCGTGCACCCCAAGGAGCAGTTCTTC. The encoded protein is CASTSTSVHPKEQFF.

The rearrangement links TRBV10-3 to TRBJ2-4; D tentatively reads TRBD1 or TRBD2 (5 bases each). The CDR3 sequence is 14 residues long. CDR1 and CDR2 (germline): ENHRY, SYGVKD. Trimming removed 6 bases from V and 0 bases from J, with 9 bases in between. The CDR3 nucleotides are TGTGCCATCAGCCGGGACCTAGCCAAAAACATTCAGTACTTC. Protein product: CAISRDLAKNIQYF.

This clone was counted many times. The chain employs TRBV4-1 and TRBJ2-7; the D call may be TRBD1 or TRBD2 (6 bases each). Germline V lookup: CDR1 MGHRA, CDR2 YSYEKL. There are 15 residues in the CDR3. V was pared by 1 base and J by 4 bases, with 14 bases between. The CDR3 DNA reads TGCGCCAGCAGCCAAGGTCTTGGGGGGCGGTACGAGCAGTACTTC. Translated: CASSQGLGGRYEQYF.

This chain connects TRBV30 to TRBJ1-2; D remains ambiguous. The germline CDR1 and CDR2 sequences are GTSNPN and SVGIG (reference sequence). The CDR3 runs to 12 residues. The ends were cut back, 3 bases at V and 2 bases at J, with 7 bases in the middle. CDR3 DNA sequence: TGTGCCTGGAGCGGCGGGAACTATGGCTACACCTTC. Encoded protein: CAWSGGNYGYTF.

This clone was seen more than once but under ten times. V usage is TRBV5-4 and J usage is TRBJ2-5; weak D call: TRBD2 (6 bases). The germline V gene has CDR1 SGHNT and CDR2 YYREEE (reference sequence). V dropped 4 bases and J dropped 4 bases, with 17 bases sitting between them. This CDR3 spans 15 amino acids. The CDR3 is CASSVVTGVIETQYF. In nucleotides, the CDR3 is TGTGCCAGCAGCGTAGTGACGGGGGTTATAGAGACCCAGTACTTC.

This clone was counted between two and nine times. The chain carries TRBV28 and TRBJ2-7, with D possibly being TRBD1 or TRBD2 (6 bases each). There are 14 residues in the CDR3. The germline V gene has CDR1 MDHEN and CDR2 SYDVKM. V dropped 6 bases and J dropped 6 bases, with 18 bases sitting between them. The chain's CDR3 is CASRGAGQLIEQYF. For the CDR3, the DNA is TGTGCCAGCAGGGGGGCGGGACAACTCATCGAGCAGTACTTC. The entire variable domain, with the rest obtained from reference TRBV28 and TRBJ2-7, is as follows: DVKVTQSSRYLVKRTGEKVFLECVQDMDHENMFWYRQDPGLGLRLIYFSYDVKMKEKGDIPEGYSVSREKKERFSLILESASTNQTSMYLCASRGAGQLIEQYFGPGTRLTVT.

The chain links TRBV29-1 to TRBJ1-5; maybe TRBD1 (6 bases). Germline values: CDR1 SQVTM, CDR2 ANQGSEA. The CDR3 extends over 12 amino acids. V was trimmed by 6 bases and J by 3 bases, leaving 9 bases between them. The CDR3 nucleotides are TGCAGCGTAGGACAGAACAATCAGCCCCAGCATTTT. The encoded protein is CSVGQNNQPQHF.

Regarding this clone: A much larger clonotype is one base distant, so this may be a read error. The chain employs TRBV7-6 and TRBJ2-5; D might be TRBD1 or TRBD2, each matching 6 bases. Trimming took off 3 bases at V and 5 bases at J, with 13 bases between the two ends. CDR3 length: 14 residues. CDR1 and CDR2 (germline): SGHVS, FNYEAQ. CDR3 nucleotide sequence: TGTGCCAGCAGCTTGAGGTCGGGGGCGGAGACCCAGTACTTC. Protein product: CASSLRSGAETQYF. Supplemented by reference TRBV7-6 and TRBJ2-5, the full variable domain reads GAGVSQSPRYKVTKRGQDVALRCDPISGHVSLYWYRQALGQGPEFLTYFNYEAQQDKSGLPNDRFSAERPEGSISTLTIQRTEQRDSAMYRCASSLRSGAETQYFGPGTRLLVL.

Only a few counts were recorded for this clone. V usage is TRBV2 and J usage is TRBJ2-7; the match to TRBD1 covers 7 bases. With V trimmed by 6 bases and J by 3 bases, 11 bases remained unmatched. This CDR3 is built from 15 residues. Germline lookup yields CDR1 SNHLY and CDR2 FYNNEI. CDR3 protein: CASSTAGTAFYEQYF. Written as DNA, the CDR3 is TGTGCCAGCAGCACCGCCGGGACAGCATTCTACGAGCAGTACTTC. Looking up the rest from reference TRBV2 and TRBJ2-7 gives the full variable domain: EPEVTQTPSHQVTQMGQEVILRCVPISNHLYFYWYRQILGQKVEFLVSFYNNEISEKSEIFDDQFSVERPDGSNFTLKIRSTKLEDSAMYFCASSTAGTAFYEQYFGPGTRLTVT.

This clone occurred a few times. This chain links TRBV28 with TRBJ1-2; no clear D gene. Germline CDR1 is MDHEN and CDR2 is SYDVKM. The CDR3 has 11 amino acids. Trimming left V 5 bases short and J 5 bases short, with 6 bases between. The chain's CDR3 is CASSRRYGYTF. CDR3 in DNA: TGTGCCAGCAGTCGGAGGTATGGCTACACCTTC.

This clone came up a few times. The gene calls are TRBV4-2 and TRBJ2-1; the D is unclear. This CDR3 is built from 15 residues. Trimming left V 0 bases short and J 1 base short, with 7 bases between. Germline CDR1 reads LGHNA; CDR2 reads YNFKEQ. The CDR3 protein is CASSQDDTSYNEQFF. CDR3 nucleotide sequence: TGTGCCAGCAGCCAAGATGACACATCCTACAATGAGCAGTTCTTC.

This clone was seen a handful of times. J is TRBJ2-7 and V is TRBV7-2; D not resolved. Trimming removed 5 bases at V and 2 bases at J, with 10 bases between. The germline V gene encodes CDR1 SGHTA and CDR2 FQGNSA. The CDR3 has 13 amino acids. In nucleotides, the CDR3 is TGTGCCAGCAGCCCGGGTTTTGCCTACGAGCAGTACTTC. Amino acids: CASSPGFAYEQYF.

The rearrangement links TRBV29-1 to TRBJ2-7, with a possible D match to TRBD1 (5 bases). This CDR3 region has 14 residues. V shed 1 base and J shed 6 bases, with 16 bases lying between them. CDR1 is SQVTM, CDR2 ANQGSEA, per germline. In DNA, the CDR3 is TGCAGCGTTGAAGGGGGTCAGGGCTGGAGCGAGCAGTACTTC. Protein: CSVEGGQGWSEQYF.

This chain uses TRBV18 with TRBJ2-7, with 7 bases that match TRBD1. Per the germline V gene, CDR1 is KGHSH and CDR2 is LQKENI. The V gene end was trimmed by 2 bases and the J gene end by 5 bases; junction bases not matched to a gene: 3. The length of the CDR3 is 13 residues. CDR3 residues: CASSPDRADEQYF. In DNA form, the CDR3 reads TGTGCCAGCTCACCAGACAGGGCTGACGAGCAGTACTTC.

V usage is TRBV11-2 and J usage is TRBJ2-5, with a tentative D call TRBD2 (5 bases). The CDR3 covers 16 residues. The germline V gene has CDR1 SGHAT and CDR2 FQNNGV. V was cut by 1 base and J by 2 bases, with 14 bases left in between. The CDR3 nucleotides are TGTGCCAGCAGCTTAGCGGGCGGGCCCGCACAAGAGACCCAGTACTTC. Translation: CASSLAGGPAQETQYF.